This T cell receptor (beta chain) originates from a study of human T cells and chemical hapten exposure (dated by TCRdb to 2020 to 2022). Some background on the complete study: For sensitization, 2% DPC in acetone was applied to a roughly 2 cm by roughly 2 cm area of upper inner arm skin. Under 30 alopecia patients gave blood for TCR sequencing at one to four time points (pre-sensitization, 2, 6 and 24 weeks). Libraries were pooled for sequencing, and per-sample TCR yields varied mainly because of small differences in library volumes within the pool. Patch testing was done on the upper back using Finn chambers containing 0.01% DPC, and results were scored after 6 days according to International Contact Dermatitis Research Group standards. The study tracked peripheral blood TCR repertoire changes in vivo during primary and secondary sensitization to the hapten diphenylcyclopropenone (DPC) in alopecia patients. Throughout the roughly 26-week study period, patients were also given weekly therapeutic DPC doses on the scalp. Patient blood was sampled pre-sensitization (week 0) and at 2, 6 and about 24 weeks after DPC sensitization. Most of the patients in the cohort were female, and the cohort covered alopecia areata with under or over 50% scalp involvement, alopecia totalis and alopecia universalis. Summary of the overall study and its limitations: Patch test score correlated positively with the number of PT1 expanded TCRs, reaching significance at thresholds 8, 16 and 32 but not at 4. DPC sensitization did not change the number of TCRs with a frequency above 1 in 1000, and there was no evidence of changes in global repertoire structure. Because every patient had alopecia, a presumed autoimmune disease, the patients' immune response might differ from that of healthy individuals. Significantly more large CDR3 similarity clusters were formed by expanded TCRs than by pre-sensitization or healthy control sets, consistent with antigen-driven responses. After repeated subsampling, changes were observed in the strength of the expansion versus patch-test correlation and in the threshold at which the correlation became significant.

With respect to this clonotype: Its antigen is unknown. Base quality data are lacking; no much larger clone is found one base away.

The library was made by RACE. The run used a NextSeq 500. During library preparation, unique molecular identifiers were attached to individual cDNA molecules so that TCRs could be counted quantitatively and reproducibly. From each blood RNA sample, both TCR alpha and TCR beta chains were sequenced. The original pipeline was this. Samples had a median of about 96,000 TCRs, with a range from about 23,224 to 690,600. V, J and CDR3 annotation of the TCR reads was carried out using the Decombinator software suite. To make PS versus PT1 abundance plots, every sample was subsampled to the same number of TCRs (28,000). Expanded TCRs were defined as absent before sensitization and observed at least eight times at the 2-week time point. In TCRdb, the public reads were trimmed at Q25 with fastp and aligned with MiXCR, with productive beta chains retained. Each CDR3 protein gets just one entry, which takes the most common genes and DNA from the rows behind it. Clone size and V and J calls follow TCRdb, not the original study. The sample table contains approximately 60,000 distinct CDR3 sequences; only one count was recorded for about 11% of them. Approximately 4% of the sample belongs to the ten largest clones.

Sample time point, as interpreted from the label and publication: pre-sensitization, week 0. According to the study, the label for this sample's treatment or condition signals: therapeutic diphenylcyclopropenone sensitization with weekly scalp DPC. At each patch-test visit, blood was drawn before the patch test was applied. To be eligible, patients had to be aged 18 to 70, diagnosed with alopecia and judged suitable for DPC therapy, while pregnant patients were excluded. Unfractionated whole blood was collected in Tempus Blood RNA tubes, and total RNA was extracted from that blood. V drops 0 bases and J drops 6 bases, leaving 15 bases in between. The CDR3 holds 14 amino acids from the cysteine to the phenylalanine. The sequence is cut down to CDR3 DNA, 42 bases in frame from base 1. The CDR1 and CDR2 encoded by the germline V gene (reference sequence) are DFQATT and SNEGSKA.

This clonotype was obtained from a woman aged 40-49 years with alopecia areata. Some clones in this sample may be carry-over from other donors' samples. The rearranged chain carries TRBV20-1 and TRBJ2-7; a confident D gene designation cannot be given. The sample in question was whole blood, obtained in connection with sensitization to the hapten diphenylcyclopropenone (DPC). The CDR3 region has the sequence CSARDPRRRGEQYF. The sequenced DNA: TGCAGTGCTAGAGACCCCAGGAGAAGAGGCGAGCAGTACTTC.